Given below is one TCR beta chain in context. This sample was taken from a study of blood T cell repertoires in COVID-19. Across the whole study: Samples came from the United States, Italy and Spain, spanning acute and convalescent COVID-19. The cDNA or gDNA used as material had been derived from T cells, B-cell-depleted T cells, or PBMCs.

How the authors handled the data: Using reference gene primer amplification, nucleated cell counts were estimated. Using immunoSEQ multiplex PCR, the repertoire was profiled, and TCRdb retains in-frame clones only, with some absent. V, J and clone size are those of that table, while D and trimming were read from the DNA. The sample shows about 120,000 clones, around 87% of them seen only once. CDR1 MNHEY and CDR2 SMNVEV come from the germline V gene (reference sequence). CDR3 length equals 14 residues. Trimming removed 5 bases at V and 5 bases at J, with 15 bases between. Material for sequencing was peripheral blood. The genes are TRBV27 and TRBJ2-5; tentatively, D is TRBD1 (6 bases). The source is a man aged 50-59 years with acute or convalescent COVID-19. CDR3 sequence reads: CASSTWPQGETQYF. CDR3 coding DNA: TGTGCCAGCAGTACCTGGCCCCAGGGGGAGACCCAGTACTTC.